This TCR beta chain was recovered during a study of T cells in Graves' hyperthyroidism and ophthalmopathy. Regions amplified from RNA transcripts were the TCR beta CDR3 regions. First-round RT-PCR of the TCR CDR3 relied on the HTBI primer set. A single record per CDR3 protein comes from TCRdb applying MiXCR to the multiplex PCR reads. The table lists some 620,000 distinct CDR3 sequences, roughly 17% of them singletons. Uncontrolled infection, other autoimmune disease, pregnancy or lactation barred patients from enrollment. This clonotype was picked up a small number of times. Its antigen is still unknown. Study-wide findings and caveats: A 13 V-J model separated ophthalmopathy from stable hyperthyroidism. The blood repertoire included most of the expanded thyroid clonotypes above 0.001.

The receptor comes from a woman aged 30 to 39 with Graves' hyperthyroidism. Sequences were obtained from blood.

CDR3: CASSLAGYTASYEQYF. The CDR3 coding sequence is TGCGCCAGCAGCTTGGCCGGGTATACCGCCTCCTACGAGCAGTACTTC. This chain joins TRBV5-1 and TRBJ2-7; D is unresolved. The CDR3 runs 16 residues. CDR1 is SGHRS and CDR2 is YFSETQ in the germline V gene. V dropped 0 bases and J dropped 0 bases, with 13 bases sitting between them.